Below, one T cell receptor (beta chain) is given with its context. The CDR3 runs to 15 residues. The V gene's germline CDR1 is SGHTS and CDR2 YDEGEE. V was cut by 0 bases and J by 1 base, with 8 bases left in between. The sample comes from a study of blood T cell repertoires in COVID-19. Study-level information: There were acute and convalescent COVID-19 samples, and they came from the United States, Italy and Spain. T cells, B-cell-depleted T cells, or PBMCs provided the cDNA or gDNA that served as material.

Patients from Seattle were sampled longitudinally, starting during active infection. Assay: immunoSEQ multiplex PCR; the TCRdb copy retains only in-frame clones and omits some. The sample consists of 300,000 to 400,000 clones, roughly 90% of them appearing once. The sample was peripheral blood. This receptor was obtained from a woman younger than 45 with COVID-19, enrolled during active disease. The chain carries TRBV5-8 and TRBJ1-5; D gene uncertain. The CDR3, as DNA: TGTGCCAGCAGCTTGGTGGGCGAGAGCAATCAGCCCCAGCATTTT. Amino acid sequence: CASSLVGESNQPQHF.